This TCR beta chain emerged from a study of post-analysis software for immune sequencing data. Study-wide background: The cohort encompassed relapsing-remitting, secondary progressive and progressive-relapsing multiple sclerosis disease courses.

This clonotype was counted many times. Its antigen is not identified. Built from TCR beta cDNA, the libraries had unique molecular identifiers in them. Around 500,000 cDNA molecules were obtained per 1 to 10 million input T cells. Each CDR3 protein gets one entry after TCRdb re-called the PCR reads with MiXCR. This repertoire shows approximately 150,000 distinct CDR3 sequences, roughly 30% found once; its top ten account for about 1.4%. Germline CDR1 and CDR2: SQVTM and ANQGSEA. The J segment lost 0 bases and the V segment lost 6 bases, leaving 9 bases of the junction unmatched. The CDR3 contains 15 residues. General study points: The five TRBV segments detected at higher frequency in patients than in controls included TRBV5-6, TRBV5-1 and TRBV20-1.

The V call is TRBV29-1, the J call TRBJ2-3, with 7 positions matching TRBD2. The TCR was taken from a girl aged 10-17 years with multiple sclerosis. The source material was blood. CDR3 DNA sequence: TGCAGCGTACTTGGGGGGGAAATTAGCACAGATACGCAGTATTTT. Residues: CSVLGGEISTDTQYF.